A single sample is the source of the 28 T cell receptor beta chains below, sequenced in a study of blood T cell repertoires in COVID-19. Assay: immunoSEQ multiplex PCR; the TCRdb copy retains only in-frame clones and omits some. The profile shows about 34,000 clones, roughly 86% of them singletons. The sample taken for sequencing was peripheral blood. The receptors were sampled from a human donor with active COVID-19. The donor label of this sample is uncertain.

This chain connects TRBV4-2 to TRBJ2-2; 12 nucleotides match TRBD2. CDR3 length equals 17 residues. Losses at the gene ends were 3 bases for V and 5 bases for J; bases not matched to a gene: 7. Germline loops: CDR1 LGHNA, CDR2 YNFKEQ. CDR3 bases: TGTGCCAGCAGCCAGTCTAGCGGGGGGGCCGGAACCGGGGAGCTGTTTTTT. It encodes CASSQSSGGAGTGELFF.

The chain recombines TRBV6-2 or TRBV6-3 with TRBJ2-4, with D possibly being TRBD1 (5 bases). The V end lost 6 bases, the J end lost 11 bases, and 14 bases lay between the germline ends. This CDR3 contains 12 residues. CDR1 is MNHEY, CDR2 SVGEGT, per germline. This chain's CDR3 is CASSIYPRVQYF. CDR3 coding DNA: TGTGCCAGCAGCATATACCCCAGGGTTCAGTACTTC.

The chain couples TRBV7-2 to TRBJ2-2; 8 nucleotides line up with TRBD1. V lost 5 bases, J lost 6 bases, and 8 bases stayed unmatched. Germline-derived CDR1 and CDR2 are SGHTA and FQGNSA. The CDR3 consists of 15 residues. CDR3 loop: CASSTRTGRAGELFF. The DNA of the CDR3 is TGTGCCAGCAGCACAAGGACAGGGCGGGCCGGGGAGCTGTTTTTT.

The CDR3 protein is CASSRRGRLDYGYTF. The CDR3 DNA sequence: TGTGCCAGCAGCAGACGCGGGAGGTTGGACTATGGCTACACCTTC. The V and J genes are TRBV5-6 and TRBJ1-2; D is undetermined. V dropped 4 bases and J dropped 3 bases, with 16 bases sitting between them. CDR3 length equals 15 residues. The germline CDR1 and CDR2 sequences are SGHDT and YYEEEE.

V gene TRBV20-1 combines with J gene TRBJ2-2; D not certain. V was pared by 3 bases and J by 3 bases, with 11 bases between. CDR3 length equals 14 residues. The germline V gene has CDR1 DFQATT and CDR2 SNEGSKA (reference sequence). CDR3 sequence reads: CSASREPHTGELFF. The CDR3 bases are TGCAGTGCTAGTAGAGAGCCCCACACCGGGGAGCTGTTTTTT.

J is TRBJ2-5 and V is TRBV7-3; 15 bases are a match to TRBD2. Trimming took 5 bases from V and 4 from J; bases not matched to a gene: 2. This CDR3 is built from 15 residues. Germline V lookup: CDR1 SGHTA, CDR2 FQGTGA. The CDR3 bases are TGTGCCAGCAGCCCGGGACTAGCGGGGGGAGAGACCCAGTACTTC. It translates to CASSPGLAGGETQYF.

V is TRBV11-2 and J is TRBJ2-7; 10 bases match TRBD1. Germline V gene sequence: CDR1 SGHAT, CDR2 FQNNGV. The CDR3 totals 15 residues. V trimming: 6 bases; J trimming: 7 bases; junction bases outside the gene matches: 12. CDR3 protein: CASRIRQGAQWEQYF. Written as DNA, the CDR3 is TGTGCCAGCAGAATACGACAGGGGGCTCAGTGGGAGCAGTACTTC.

The chain joins TRBV12-3 or TRBV12-4 to TRBJ2-1; tentatively, D is TRBD1 (5 bases). There are 13 residues in the CDR3. Trimming cost V 1 base and J 8 bases, with 9 bases left between them. This CDR3 is CASSLEGVDEQFF. CDR3 coding DNA: TGTGCCAGCAGTTTAGAAGGGGTGGATGAGCAGTTCTTC.

The V gene is TRBV12-5, the J gene TRBJ2-5; no reliable D call. Germline values: CDR1 LGHNT, CDR2 FRNRAP. The CDR3 sequence is 15 residues long. Trimming left V 2 bases short and J 6 bases short, with 16 bases between. As DNA, the CDR3 is TGTGCTAGTGGTTTGCCCTACCGTTCGACTCAGACCCAGTACTTC. Its protein is CASGLPYRSTQTQYF.

This rearrangement joins TRBV18 to TRBJ1-1; the match to TRBD1 covers 7 bases. J gave up 4 bases and V 2 bases, and 7 bases lay outside the gene matches. Germline V gene sequence: CDR1 KGHSH, CDR2 LQKENI. The CDR3 has 15 amino acids. The CDR3: CASSPIQGGGTEAFF. In DNA form, the CDR3 reads TGTGCCAGCTCACCAATCCAGGGGGGAGGCACTGAAGCTTTCTTT. Full variable domain (outside the CDR3, taken from reference TRBV18 and TRBJ1-1): NAGVMQNPRHLVRRRGQEARLRCSPMKGHSHVYWYRQLPEEGLKFMVYLQKENIIDESGMPKERFSAEFPKEGPSILRIQQVVRGDSAAYFCASSPIQGGGTEAFFGQGTRLTVV.

The chain carries TRBV10-3 and TRBJ2-7, with 9 bases matching TRBD1. The ends lost 4 bases at V and 1 base at J; junction bases unmatched: 8. CDR1 and CDR2 from the germline V gene are ENHRY and SYGVKD. CDR3 size: 16 residues. This CDR3 reads CAISGQRGQGSYEQYF. CDR3 coding DNA: TGTGCCATCAGTGGGCAAAGGGGACAGGGATCCTACGAGCAGTACTTC.

The chain links TRBV18 to TRBJ1-2; TRBD1 might be the D (6 bases). V dropped 0 bases and J dropped 4 bases, with 9 bases sitting between them. Germline loops: CDR1 KGHSH, CDR2 LQKENI. There are 14 residues in the CDR3. In nucleotides, the CDR3 is TGTGCCAGCTCACCACCGACAGGCCCCTATGGCTACACCTTC. Translation: CASSPPTGPYGYTF.

V usage is TRBV7-8 and J usage is TRBJ1-2, with D perhaps matching TRBD1 (6 bases). The CDR3 contains 13 residues. V was shortened by 5 bases and J by 4 bases, with 11 bases between the two germline ends. Germline CDR1 and CDR2: SGHVS and FQNEAQ. The CDR3 protein is CASSPTGSYGYTF. The CDR3, as DNA: TGTGCCAGCAGCCCCACAGGGTCCTATGGCTACACCTTC.

The chain couples TRBV27 to TRBJ1-2; 9 nucleotides align to TRBD1. CDR1 and CDR2 (germline): MNHEY, SMNVEV (reference sequence). The length of the CDR3 is 14 residues. After removal of 5 bases from V and 3 bases from J, the junction contained 4 bases not matched to a gene. CDR3 region: CASSRQGEDYGYTF. CDR3 bases: TGTGCCAGCAGTCGACAGGGGGAGGACTATGGCTACACCTTC.

This chain joins TRBV12-3 or TRBV12-4 and TRBJ2-1; unclear D gene. This CDR3 has 12 amino acids. V was trimmed by 5 bases and J by 6 bases, leaving 8 bases between them. CDR3 DNA sequence: TGTGCCAGCAGTGAAAGCATCAATGAGCAGTTCTTC. Amino acids: CASSESINEQFF.

The chain has TRBV7-8 and TRBJ2-2; 9 bases match TRBD2. Germline-derived CDR1 and CDR2 are SGHVS and FQNEAQ. The V gene end was trimmed by 6 bases and the J gene end by 7 bases; junction bases not matched to a gene: 12. CDR3 size: 16 residues. CDR3 amino acids: CASRQTRSGGGGELFF. As DNA, the CDR3 is TGTGCCAGCAGGCAAACTCGTAGCGGGGGTGGCGGGGAGCTGTTTTTT.

V gene TRBV9 combines with J gene TRBJ2-3; possibly TRBD2 for D (5 bases). The CDR3 length is 15 residues. Germline CDR1 SGDLS, CDR2 YYNGEE. V was clipped by 2 bases and J by 3 bases, with 13 bases between them. CDR3 sequence reads: CASSVGGLYTDTQYF. The CDR3 DNA sequence: TGTGCCAGCAGCGTCGGAGGTCTGTATACAGATACGCAGTATTTT.

A single count supports this clone. The chain couples TRBV3-1 (or the pseudogene TRBV3-2) to TRBJ1-2, with D perhaps matching TRBD1 (5 bases). Germline CDR1 reads LGHDT; CDR2 reads YNNKEL (reference sequence). Trimming removed 1 base from V and 6 bases from J, with 18 bases in between. This CDR3 region has 16 residues. The CDR3 region has the DNA TGTGCCAGCAGCCAAGGGAGGGGAGGGAAGGAGCATGGCTACACCTTC. This codes for CASSQGRGGKEHGYTF.

The V and J genes are TRBV19 and TRBJ2-3; weak D call: TRBD2 (5 bases). V was clipped by 4 bases and J by 3 bases, with 8 bases between them. This CDR3 is 13 amino acids long. Germline V CDR1 and CDR2: LNHDA, SQIVND (reference sequence). CDR3 residues: CASSTWETDTQYF. The CDR3 DNA is TGTGCCAGTAGTACATGGGAGACAGATACGCAGTATTTT.

The chain carries TRBV27 and TRBJ2-5; TRBD1 matches at 11 bases. The germline gives CDR1 MNHEY, CDR2 SMNVEV (reference sequence). The CDR3 sequence is 17 residues long. V dropped 6 bases and J dropped 5; count of bases not matched to a gene: 14. This CDR3 is CASSPMDRGRSGETQYF. The CDR3 nucleotides read TGTGCCAGCAGCCCAATGGACAGGGGGCGAAGTGGGGAGACCCAGTACTTC.

This chain uses TRBV29-1 with TRBJ1-1; D is undetermined. Trimming pared 1 base from V and 1 base from J, leaving 13 bases between. This CDR3 contains 15 residues. The germline V gene encodes CDR1 SQVTM and CDR2 ANQGSEA. CDR3 bases: TGCAGCGTTGAAGTCCGGAGGAAAGAGAACACTGAAGCTTTCTTT. It translates to CSVEVRRKENTEAFF.

The rearrangement links TRBV5-1 to TRBJ1-2; D is ambiguous. V was shortened by 0 bases and J by 7 bases, with 10 bases between the two germline ends. The CDR3 covers 13 residues. The V gene's germline CDR1 is SGHRS and CDR2 YFSETQ. As DNA, the CDR3 is TGCGCCAGCAGCTTGGCTCTAGCTGGTGGCTACACCTTC. This sequence encodes CASSLALAGGYTF.

V is TRBV7-9 and J is TRBJ2-1; D is uncertain. The germline V and J ends were trimmed by 5 bases and 4 bases, with 6 bases remaining between them. CDR1 is SEHNR, CDR2 FQNEAQ, per germline (reference sequence). This CDR3 has 12 residues. The CDR3 bases are TGTGCCAGCAGCCTTTCTTACAATGAGCAGTTCTTC. Its translation is CASSLSYNEQFF.

This clone was counted once. The chain has TRBV7-3 and TRBJ2-6; 9 bases match TRBD1. V dropped 5 bases and J dropped 2; count of bases not matched to a gene: 7. The V gene's germline CDR1 is SGHTA and CDR2 FQGTGA. The CDR3 sequence is 17 residues long. As DNA, the CDR3 is TGTGCCAGCAGCGGGACAGGGCGAGAGGCTGGGGCCAACGTCCTGACTTTC. This translates into CASSGTGREAGANVLTF. Full variable domain (missing parts from reference TRBV7-3 and TRBJ2-6): GAGVSQTPSNKVTEKGKYVELRCDPISGHTALYWYRQSLGQGPEFLIYFQGTGAADDSGLPNDRFFAVRPEGSVSTLKIQRTERGDSAVYLCASSGTGREAGANVLTFGAGSRLTVL.

The CDR3 nucleotides are TGTGCCAGCAGCTTAAATGCGGGGGGGCCCAATGAGCAGTTCTTC. It codes for CASSLNAGGPNEQFF. This chain connects TRBV7-3 to TRBJ2-1, with 9 bases identical to TRBD2. The ends lost 1 base at V and 6 bases at J; junction bases unmatched: 4. Germline CDR1 reads SGHTA; CDR2 reads FQGTGA. CDR3 length equals 15 residues.

The chain joins TRBV20-1 to TRBJ1-2; D is possibly TRBD1 (5 bases). Germline assignment: CDR1 DFQATT and CDR2 SNEGSKA (reference sequence). V was shortened by 3 bases and J by 0 bases, with 8 bases between the two germline ends. This CDR3 is built from 13 residues. CDR3 nucleotide sequence: TGCAGTGCTAGTAAGGGGACTAACTATGGCTACACCTTC. Amino acids: CSASKGTNYGYTF.

The V call is TRBV18, the J call TRBJ2-2; the D gene is possibly TRBD1 (6 bases). CDR1 and CDR2 from the germline V gene are KGHSH and LQKENI. The CDR3 contains 15 residues. Trimming left V 3 bases short and J 1 base short, with 9 bases between. The CDR3 is CASSPSRGNTGELFF. CDR3 sequence (DNA): TGTGCCAGCTCACCCTCCAGGGGGAACACCGGGGAGCTGTTTTTT.

There are a few counts of this clone. The chain has TRBV27 and TRBJ1-2; 11 bases fit TRBD1. The germline gives CDR1 MNHEY, CDR2 SMNVEV (reference sequence). The CDR3 consists of 15 residues. V dropped 5 bases and J dropped 5; count of bases not matched to a gene: 7. The DNA of the CDR3 is TGTGCCAGCAGTAAACCGGGACAGGGGGTTTATGGCTACACCTTC. This sequence encodes CASSKPGQGVYGYTF.